One sample yielded the 11 T cell receptor beta chains listed below, sequenced in a study of technical replicates of blood from four donors. The data were produced by immunoSEQ multiplex PCR, yet TCRdb's version contains in-frame clones alone and is incomplete. The repertoire includes about 12,000 clones, almost 95% of them detected once, and 7.5% to 9% sits in the top ten. Sequenced sample: PBMCs. These receptors were taken from a human donor in good health.

The gene calls are TRBV10-2 and TRBJ2-2, with 8 bases matching TRBD1. After removal of 6 bases from V and 14 bases from J, the junction contained 11 bases not matched to a gene. The germline V gene encodes CDR1 WSHSY and CDR2 SAAADI. This CDR3 has 13 residues. CDR3 sequence (DNA): TGCGCCAGCAGAGTGCCCGGACAGGGAAATCTGTTTTTT. This encodes CASRVPGQGNLFF.

This chain connects TRBV10-3 to TRBJ2-2, with D unresolved. Germline values: CDR1 ENHRY, CDR2 SYGVKD. This CDR3 comprises 14 residues. V dropped 7 bases and J dropped 0 bases, with 9 bases sitting between them. Written as DNA, the CDR3 is TGTGCCATCACCCGCGATTCGAACACCGGGGAGCTGTTTTTT. This translates into CAITRDSNTGELFF.

This rearrangement joins TRBV9 to TRBJ2-7; no firm D call. V was clipped by 0 bases and J by 3 bases, with 10 bases between them. Germline CDR1 reads SGDLS; CDR2 reads YYNGEE. This CDR3 has 14 residues. The CDR3 loop reads CASSVEGGYYEQYF. The CDR3 DNA reads as TGTGCCAGCAGCGTAGAAGGCGGATACTACGAGCAGTACTTC.

The rearrangement links TRBV7-9 to TRBJ1-1, with no clear D. In germline, CDR1 is SEHNR, CDR2 FQNEAQ (reference sequence). V shed 1 base and J shed 4 bases, with 10 bases lying between them. This CDR3 spans 14 amino acids. The CDR3 nucleotides are TGTGCCAGCAGCTTAGTCAGTTTCCCCACTGAAGCTTTCTTT. Translating it yields CASSLVSFPTEAFF.

The chain recombines TRBV2 with TRBJ2-7; TRBD1 agrees at 7 bases. Germline CDR1 reads SNHLY; CDR2 reads FYNNEI. There are 14 residues in the CDR3. V lost 3 bases, J lost 2 bases, and 4 bases stayed unmatched. The CDR3 coding sequence is TGTGCCAGCAGTGAGGGGACAGCAGCCTACGAGCAGTACTTC. Amino acid sequence: CASSEGTAAYEQYF.

This sequence joins TRBV7-9 and TRBJ1-1; D not resolved. Germline V CDR1 and CDR2: SEHNR, FQNEAQ (reference sequence). Trimming took off 1 base at V and 1 base at J, with 7 bases between the two ends. The CDR3 covers 14 residues. CDR3 sequence (DNA): TGTGCCAGCAGCTTAGGAATGGCGAACACTGAAGCTTTCTTT. This codes for CASSLGMANTEAFF. Based on the CDR3 plus reference TRBV7-9 and TRBJ1-1, the full variable domain is DTGVSQNPRHKITKRGQNVTFRCDPISEHNRLYWYRQTLGQGPEFLTYFQNEAQLEKSRLLSDRFSAERPKGSFSTLEIQRTEQGDSAMYLCASSLGMANTEAFFGQGTRLTVV.

The CDR3 loop reads CASSLYSGGEQFF. The CDR3, as DNA: TGCGCCAGCAGCTTGTACAGCGGCGGTGAGCAGTTCTTC. The chain combines TRBV5-1 with TRBJ2-1; D is perhaps TRBD2 (5 bases). Between the trimmed V and J ends, which lost 1 base and 9 bases, there was a span of 11 bases. The CDR3 totals 13 residues. CDR1 and CDR2 (germline): SGHRS, YFSETQ.

CDR3 region: CASSLTGRNTEAFF. The CDR3, as DNA: TGTGCCAGCAGCCTGACAGGAAGGAACACTGAAGCTTTCTTT. This chain connects TRBV6-1 to TRBJ1-1; TRBD1 is a possible D gene (6 bases). V was clipped by 6 bases and J by 1 base, with 12 bases between them. CDR1 is MNHNS, CDR2 SASEGT, per germline. This CDR3 is 14 amino acids long.

J is TRBJ2-7 and V is TRBV19, with D possibly TRBD2 on 5 matching bases. This CDR3 contains 13 residues. Deletions cut 4 bases from V and 0 bases from J, with 7 bases between. Germline V CDR1 and CDR2: LNHDA, SQIVND (reference sequence). Here the CDR3 DNA reads TGTGCCAGTAGTAGGCGGGTCTCCTACGAGCAGTACTTC. Translated: CASSRRVSYEQYF.

This chain links TRBV7-9 with TRBJ1-1; D gene ambiguous. Germline V gene lookup returns CDR1 SEHNR and CDR2 FQNEAQ (reference sequence). The V end was cut by 2 bases, the J end by 1 base, with 8 bases between. This CDR3 is built from 14 residues. This CDR3 reads CASSLYQENTEAFF. In nucleotides, the CDR3 is TGTGCCAGCAGCTTATACCAGGAGAACACTGAAGCTTTCTTT.

The chain is built from TRBV14 and TRBJ1-2; D gene ambiguous. V was clipped by 0 bases and J by 7 bases, with 15 bases between them. CDR3 length equals 15 residues. Germline assignment: CDR1 SGHDN and CDR2 FVKESK. The CDR3 coding sequence is TGTGCCAGCAGCCAAGACGAGACGCAGACGGGTGGCTACACCTTC. Its translation is CASSQDETQTGGYTF.